This T cell receptor beta chain came from a study of tissue T cells after allogeneic stem cell transplantation (dated by TCRdb to between 2020 and 2023). Some background on the complete study: Using research autopsies of patients with and without GVHD, plus mouse models of GVHD, the study profiled TCR beta repertoires across many tissues. The human arm was a prospective observational study without blinding or randomization. Study-wide conclusions, independent of this receptor: Not many T cell clones showed up in more than one patient, yet clustering based on motifs uncovered repertoire signatures that were shared across patients in a tissue-specific way. Within patients, how anatomically similar tissues were was a major factor shaping TCR repertoire composition, regardless of disease or transplant status. The study did not determine which tissue TCRs were alloreactive or antigen-specific, and some clones might have been persisting host cells. In both patients and mice, T cells from blood and spleen picked up only a limited part of the TCR repertoire that was detected in tissues. The patient cohort was small and varied clinically, and sampling depth was recognized as a limitation.

Libraries were prepared through the immunoSEQ multiplex PCR assay. TCRbeta CDR3 sequencing was performed at survey depth by Adaptive Biotechnologies, and CDR3 sequences, V/J genes, productive frequency and template counts were reported. TCR beta CDR3 regions were amplified from genomic DNA instead of RNA. The study's own analysis went as follows. Jensen-Shannon divergence was used to quantify pairwise repertoire overlap between tissues, with a value of 1 indicating complete divergence and a value of 0 indicating identical repertoires. Tissues were grouped by single-linkage agglomerative hierarchical clustering of pairwise JSD values, and the clustering results were shown as dendrograms. GLIPH2 was applied to all patient samples using simulation_depth 1000, kmer_min_depth 3, and cdr3_length_cutoff 8, and only groups with more than two unique CDR3s were retained. In a standardized tissue-overlap score, Jaccard GLIPH-group overlap across patients was extrapolated to a standard repertoire size of 1000 clones. Linear mixed-effect models, with tissue included as a fixed effect and individual included as a random effect, were used to assess associations of diversity with clinical or experimental variables. Drawn from immuneACCESS, this table holds only the in-frame rearrangements with V and J called that TCRdb kept. Clones are partly lost; checked studies trace under half to an unresolved V gene and leave the rest unexplained. V and J calls and clone size are as listed in that table; D and trimming were resolved from the DNA. The sample table contains 8,000 to 8,500 clones; only one count was recorded for over 35% of them. About 2.2% of the sample is in the top ten clones.

Details on this clone: This receptor's antigen is unknown. Because the receptor is murine, the gene names and germline sequences shown are mouse ones. The observed sequence ends 1 residue before the CDR3 terminus, with the missing tail filled in from the germline J gene.

The meaning of the sample's time point label: mouse harvest day 7 after allogeneic transplant. Each mouse graft consisted of 10^7 T-cell-depleted bone marrow cells plus 10^6 splenic CD5+ T cells and was given by tail vein injection. A major MHC-mismatch B6 (H2b) into BALB/c (H2d) model was used to model mouse GVHD, and tissues were profiled at day 7 or 14. Mouse tissues and retro-orbital blood were harvested on day 7 or 14 post-transplant using separate sterile tools per animal; livers were flushed beforehand. Before genomic DNA was isolated with the DNeasy Blood & Tissue Kit, mouse tissues were minced with razor blades in buffered saline. According to the germline V gene (reference sequence), CDR1 reads SNHLY and CDR2 reads FYNGKV. V loses 4 bases at its end and J loses 0 bases; junction bases beyond the gene matches: 0. Counted from cysteine to phenylalanine, this CDR3 has 14 amino acids. Of the CDR3's DNA, 39 bases were read; they are in frame from base 1.

The specimen sequenced was skin. The rearranged chain carries TRBV3 and TRBJ2-4, with 8 bases in between that match TRBD2. This sequence originates from a female BALB/c mouse given C57BL/6 T cells with graft-versus-host disease after an allogeneic hematopoietic cell transplant. The CDR3 sequence is CASSWTGSQNTLYF. CDR3 bases read: TGTGCCAGCAGCTGGACTGGGAGTCAAAACACCTTGTAC.